This T cell receptor (beta chain) was recorded in a study of human T cells and chemical hapten exposure. Study background: Donors were sensitized with 2% DPC on the upper inner arm. Mostly female, the patients presented with alopecia areata, totalis or universalis.

Study outcomes and limitations: The study found that DPC sensitization did not change TCRs above 1 in 1000 frequency.

Worth noting for this clonotype: Its antigen is as yet unknown.

The library attached unique molecular identifiers to individual cDNA molecules. TCRdb reprocessed the RACE reads via MiXCR and lists one record per CDR3 protein. The sample lists some 250,000 distinct CDR3 sequences, approximately 7.5% occurring once. Time point specified: pre-sensitization, week 0. Treatment reported: therapeutic diphenylcyclopropenone sensitization with weekly scalp DPC. This specimen consisted of whole blood, obtained in connection with sensitization to the hapten diphenylcyclopropenone (DPC). The sequence derives from a man aged 18 to 30 with alopecia areata. Some clones in this sample may be carry-over from other donors' samples.

The CDR3 region is CASSLSSFTGPTISYEQYF. CDR3 coding DNA: TGTGCCAGCAGTTTATCCAGTTTTACAGGCCCAACGATCTCCTACGAGCAGTACTTC. The chain has TRBV28 and TRBJ2-7; D perhaps matches TRBD1 (5 bases). The germline CDR1 and CDR2 sequences are MDHEN and SYDVKM. CDR3 length: 19 residues. The V and J ends lost 1 base and 0 bases respectively, with 22 bases between them.